This T cell receptor beta chain appears in the sequencing data of a study of shared clonotypes between healthy human individuals. Clones were sequenced by immunoSEQ multiplex PCR, and TCRdb holds only the in-frame ones, with some missing. In the table there are about 2.3 million clones, about 90% of which are singletons. The V end was cut by 5 bases, the J end by 4 bases, with 15 bases between. From germline, CDR1 is LNHDA and CDR2 SQIVND (reference sequence). This CDR3 has 14 amino acids. Sample: naive CD4+ T cells from PBMCs. Subset specified: CD45RA+ positively selected. The source is a man younger than 30 in good health. Some clones in this sample may be carry-over from other donors' samples. This chain links TRBV19 with TRBJ2-7; D perhaps matches TRBD1 (8 bases). The CDR3 DNA is TGTGCCAGTAGTCAAGGACAGGGAGGGTACGAGCAGTACTTC. Translated: CASSQGQGGYEQYF.